What follows are 17 T cell receptor beta chains derived from one specimen sequenced in a study of cytomegalovirus exposure and HLA in healthy donors. The PCR employed 60 Vbeta primers together with 13 Jbeta primers. Sequencing was performed with immunoSEQ multiplex PCR; in TCRdb, only in-frame clones are kept and a portion is missing. The sample contains 100,000 to 150,000 clones, approximately 87% of which appear only once. Sequencing was carried out using PBMCs. These receptors all come from a man aged 35 to 55 in good health and CMV-seronegative.

The chain has TRBV5-8 and TRBJ2-5; a weak D match, TRBD2 (7 bases). This CDR3 has 15 amino acids. CDR1 is SGHTS and CDR2 is YDEGEE in the germline V gene. Trimming cost V 1 base and J 5 bases, with 15 bases left between them. The CDR3, as DNA: TGTGCCAGCAGCTTGAGACTAGGGAGGGGGGAGACCCAGTACTTC. This codes for CASSLRLGRGETQYF.

The chain recombines TRBV15 with TRBJ2-7; possible D gene TRBD1, 5 bases. The germline V and J ends were trimmed by 3 bases and 3 bases, with 12 bases remaining between them. The CDR3 has 14 amino acids. CDR1 and CDR2 from the germline V gene are LNHNV and YYDKDF (reference sequence). This chain's CDR3 is CATSRDIRDYEQYF. As DNA, the CDR3 is TGTGCCACCAGCAGGGACATTAGGGACTACGAGCAGTACTTC.

This chain joins TRBV7-8 and TRBJ1-3, with D perhaps matching TRBD1 (5 bases). V lost 0 bases to trimming and J lost 7 bases, with 13 bases between them. CDR3 size: 15 residues. Looked up from germline, CDR1 is SGHVS and CDR2 is FQNEAQ. CDR3 amino acids: CASSLADGTWNTIYF. As DNA, the CDR3 is TGTGCCAGCAGCTTAGCCGACGGGACTTGGAACACCATATATTTT.

The V call is TRBV2, the J call TRBJ2-4; 7 bases match TRBD1. J lost 8 bases, V lost 11 bases, and 3 bases had no gene match. The length of the CDR3 is 10 residues. CDR1 and CDR2 (germline): SNHLY, FYNNEI. CDR3 sequence (DNA): TGTGCCGGGACAGTATACATTCAGTACTTC. Translated: CAGTVYIQYF.

CDR3 amino acids: CASSQDRLAGGKQETQYF. For the CDR3, the DNA is TGCGCCAGCAGCCAAGATAGACTAGCGGGAGGGAAACAAGAGACCCAGTACTTC. The rearrangement uses TRBV4-3 and TRBJ2-5; TRBD2 matches 14 bases. CDR1 is LGHNA and CDR2 is YSLEER in the germline V gene. The CDR3 is 18 amino acids. J gave up 2 bases and V 0 bases, and 5 bases lay outside the gene matches.

The rearrangement joins TRBV7-9 to TRBJ1-6; tentative D call: TRBD1 (6 bases). Germline assignment: CDR1 SEHNR and CDR2 FQNEAQ (reference sequence). This CDR3 comprises 15 residues. V lost 5 bases and J 10 bases, leaving 18 bases between the germline ends. The chain's CDR3 is CASSPLAGVGSPLHF. The DNA for the CDR3 is TGTGCCAGCAGCCCGCTGGCAGGGGTTGGATCACCCCTCCACTTT.

The V and J genes are TRBV15 and TRBJ2-2; 8 positions match TRBD1. CDR3 length: 11 residues. With 11 bases clipped from V and 7 bases from J, the junction kept 3 bases outside the gene matches. Germline values: CDR1 LNHNV, CDR2 YYDKDF (reference sequence). The CDR3 DNA sequence: TGTGCCCGACAGGGGAACGGGGAGCTGTTTTTT. It yields the protein CARQGNGELFF.

The rearrangement joins TRBV27 to TRBJ1-2, with 10 bases matching TRBD1. CDR1 is MNHEY and CDR2 is SMNVEV in the germline V gene (reference sequence). This CDR3 spans 16 amino acids. J lost 4 bases, V lost 1 base, and 6 bases had no gene match. The CDR3 DNA reads TGTGCCAGCAGTTTATTTTCGACAGGGGGCGCCTATGGCTACACCTTC. Protein product: CASSLFSTGGAYGYTF.

The chain links TRBV10-3 to TRBJ2-3, with D possibly being TRBD1 (6 bases). Trimming shortened V by 6 bases and J by 4 bases, and 14 bases separated the two germline ends. CDR1 ENHRY and CDR2 SYGVKD come from the germline V gene. The CDR3 has 14 amino acids. The CDR3 DNA is TGTGCCATCAGAGGTGGGGGACACTCAGATACGCAGTATTTT. Its translation: CAIRGGGHSDTQYF.

The chain combines TRBV9 with TRBJ1-3; no definite D call. Trimming cost V 4 bases and J 0 bases, with 14 bases left between them. Germline CDR1 SGDLS, CDR2 YYNGEE. This CDR3 comprises 16 residues. CDR3 nucleotides: TGTGCCAGCAGCATCTATGGGAGTCACTCTGGAAACACCATATATTTT. Residues: CASSIYGSHSGNTIYF.

The V and J genes are TRBV14 and TRBJ2-7, with 8 bases lining up with TRBD2. This CDR3 has 15 amino acids. V shed 5 bases, J shed 3 bases, and the junction held 9 bases outside the gene matches. In germline, CDR1 is SGHDN, CDR2 FVKESK. CDR3 sequence (DNA): TGTGCCAGCAGCGCTCGGGGAGCGGGGGTCTACGAGCAGTACTTC. The encoded protein is CASSARGAGVYEQYF.

The rearrangement uses TRBV19 and TRBJ2-3; 8 nucleotides align to TRBD1. The length of the CDR3 is 13 residues. CDR1 and CDR2 from the germline V gene are LNHDA and SQIVND (reference sequence). The junction had 6 bases not matched to a gene; V was cut back by 5 bases and J by 8 bases. The CDR3 region has the DNA TGTGCCAGTAGTCTCACAGGGGGTGTTACGCAGTATTTT. Translation gives CASSLTGGVTQYF.

This clone was seen just once. The rearrangement joins TRBV7-2 to TRBJ1-3, with 7 positions matching TRBD1. The CDR3 spans 16 residues. The germline gives CDR1 SGHTA, CDR2 FQGNSA. V was clipped by 5 bases and J by 1 base; unmatched bases: 8. The CDR3 loop is CASSQVGTASGNTIYF. For the CDR3, the DNA is TGTGCCAGCAGCCAAGTGGGGACAGCTTCTGGAAACACCATATATTTT.

The rearrangement uses TRBV7-3 and TRBJ2-2, with TRBD2 identical over 9 bases. The ends lost 1 base at V and 4 bases at J; junction bases unmatched: 4. CDR3 length: 16 residues. CDR1 SGHTA and CDR2 FQGTGA come from the germline V gene. The CDR3 spells CASSLMAGGLTGELFF. The CDR3 nucleotides read TGTGCCAGCAGCTTAATGGCGGGGGGGCTCACCGGGGAGCTGTTTTTT.

The count of this clone is one. V usage is TRBV27 and J usage is TRBJ2-1; possibly TRBD2 for D (6 bases). The CDR3 extends over 16 amino acids. Germline V gene sequence: CDR1 MNHEY, CDR2 SMNVEV (reference sequence). The V end was cut by 2 bases, the J end by 4 bases, with 15 bases between. The CDR3 DNA sequence: TGTGCCAGCAGTTTAATGGAGGGGATGGGGTACAATGAGCAGTTCTTC. Translated, it gives CASSLMEGMGYNEQFF.

The V and J genes are TRBV7-3 and TRBJ2-1, with D unclear. The CDR3 covers 13 residues. Germline CDR1 and CDR2: SGHTA and FQGTGA. Trimming pared 0 bases from V and 4 bases from J, leaving 4 bases between. The CDR3 coding sequence is TGTGCCAGCAGCTTAACCTATTACAATGAGCAGTTCTTC. Its translation: CASSLTYYNEQFF. The variable domain in full, completed from reference TRBV7-3 and TRBJ2-1, reads GAGVSQTPSNKVTEKGKYVELRCDPISGHTALYWYRQSLGQGPEFLIYFQGTGAADDSGLPNDRFFAVRPEGSVSTLKIQRTERGDSAVYLCASSLTYYNEQFFGPGTRLTVL.

The table lists this clone with a few counts. This specimen includes other DNA sequences encoding the same CDR3. V gene TRBV7-3 combines with J gene TRBJ2-7, with 8 nucleotides matching TRBD1. This CDR3 comprises 14 residues. The V gene end was trimmed by 5 bases and the J gene end by 2 bases; junction bases not matched to a gene: 5. Germline assignment: CDR1 SGHTA and CDR2 FQGTGA. CDR3 in DNA: TGTGCCAGCAGCCCTGGACAGGGCGCCTACGAGCAGTACTTC. Residues: CASSPGQGAYEQYF.